Only a few counts were recorded for the clone carrying this T cell receptor beta chain. Compared with germline, one end of the junction differs, possibly owing to a read error. This record comes from a study of blood T cell repertoires in COVID-19. As for the study in general: Sites in the United States, Italy and Spain provided acute and convalescent COVID-19 samples. T cells, B-cell-depleted T cells, or PBMCs supplied cDNA or gDNA.

Per the study methods: Amplification of reference gene primers provided the estimated nucleated cell counts. Measured with immunoSEQ multiplex PCR; TCRdb has only the in-frame clones, and not every one. That table supplies the V and J calls and clone size; D and trimming were determined from the DNA. The sample consists of under 450,000 clones, 70% to 90% of them appearing once. Germline V gene lookup returns CDR1 SSHAT and CDR2 FNYEAQ (reference sequence). The CDR3 extends over 13 amino acids. Followed over time, Seattle patients had been enrolled while infection was active. The clonotype comes from a woman aged 35 to 49 with COVID-19, enrolled during active disease. The J gene is TRBJ1-4, the V gene TRBV7-7, with D possibly TRBD1 on 6 matching bases. Sequenced: peripheral blood. Here the CDR3 reads CASSLLRGEKLFF. DNA of the CDR3: TGTGCTAGCAGCTTACTCAGGGGCGAAAAACTGTTTTTT.